This TCR beta chain is from a study of beta chain features in type 1 diabetes. Overall study findings and caveats: In every one of the four CD4+ subsets, TCRB CDR3s were moderately but significantly shorter in Type 1 diabetes patients.

On this clone: Its antigen is unidentified.

Expressed TCRB transcripts got sequenced, as all isolated RNA was reverse transcribed. The table came from immunoSEQ multiplex PCR; TCRdb's copy has only in-frame clones and leaves some out. This table has about 660,000 clones, more than 13% appearing once. Sequencing was performed on naive CD4+ T cells from blood. This clonotype originated in a young man with type 1 diabetes.

As DNA, the CDR3 is TGTGCCAGCAGCTCCCCGGGGCAAGAGACCCAGTACTTC. Encoded protein: CASSSPGQETQYF. The rearrangement links TRBV5-4 to TRBJ2-5, with a possible D match to TRBD2 (5 bases). Per the germline V gene, CDR1 is SGHNT and CDR2 is YYREEE (reference sequence). The CDR3 loop spans 13 amino acids. Trimming pared 3 bases from V and 2 bases from J, leaving 8 bases between.